This entry is about one TCR beta chain. The antigen is not known. The sample originates from a study of cytomegalovirus exposure and HLA in healthy donors. The primer mix had 60 Vbeta and 13 Jbeta primers. TCRdb's copy holds only in-frame clones and misses some; the assay was immunoSEQ multiplex PCR. The sample contains about 110,000 clones, roughly 70% of which appear only once. This CDR3 comprises 16 residues. Study observations and caveats: For most TCR sequences rarity was the rule, although some public TCRs occurred in many donors. What was likely a sequencing artifact was a cluster of highly shared sequence variants.

Sequencing was performed on PBMCs. This chain links TRBV21-1 with TRBJ2-1; the table's D call of TRBD2 was not tested on the DNA. TRBV21-1 is shown as a pseudogene. The origin of this receptor is a man aged 35 to 55 in good health and CMV-seropositive. CDR3 region: CASSMWGERAYNEQFF. The DNA of the CDR3 is TGTGCCAGCAGCATGTGGGGAGAGAGGGCCTACAATGAGCAGTTCTTC.